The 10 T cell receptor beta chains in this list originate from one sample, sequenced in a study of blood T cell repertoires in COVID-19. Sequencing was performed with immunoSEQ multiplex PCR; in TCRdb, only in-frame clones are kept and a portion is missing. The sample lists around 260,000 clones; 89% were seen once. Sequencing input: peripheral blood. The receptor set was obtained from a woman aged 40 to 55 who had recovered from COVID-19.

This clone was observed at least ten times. CDR3 DNA sequence: TGTGCCTGGTCATGGAGGAGCTCCTACAATGAGCAGTTCTTC. This codes for CAWSWRSSYNEQFF. V is TRBV30 and J is TRBJ2-1, with D tentatively TRBD2 (5 bases). This CDR3 is 14 amino acids long. Germline V gene data show CDR1 as GTSNPN and CDR2 as SVGIG (reference sequence). V shed 5 bases and J shed 0 bases, with 11 bases lying between them.

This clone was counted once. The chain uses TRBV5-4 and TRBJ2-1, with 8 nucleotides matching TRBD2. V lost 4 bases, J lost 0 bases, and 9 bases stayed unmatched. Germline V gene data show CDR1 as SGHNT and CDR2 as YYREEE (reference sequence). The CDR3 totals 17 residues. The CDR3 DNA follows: TGTGCCAGCAGCGCTACTAGCGGCCAGAGCTCCTACAATGAGCAGTTCTTC. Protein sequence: CASSATSGQSSYNEQFF.

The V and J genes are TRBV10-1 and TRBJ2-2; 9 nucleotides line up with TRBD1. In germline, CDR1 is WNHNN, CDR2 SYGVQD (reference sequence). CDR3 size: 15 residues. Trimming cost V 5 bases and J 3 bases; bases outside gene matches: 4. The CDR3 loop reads CASSWTGADTGELFF. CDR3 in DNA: TGCGCCAGCAGTTGGACAGGGGCTGACACCGGGGAGCTGTTTTTT.

The CDR3 DNA follows: TGCAGCGTGTCGGGACAGGGAGGCCCAGATACGCAGTATTTT. Translating it yields CSVSGQGGPDTQYF. This chain links TRBV29-1 with TRBJ2-3, with TRBD1 matching 9 bases. This CDR3 has 14 residues. Unmatched junction bases numbered 8, after V lost 6 bases and J lost 4 bases. CDR1 SQVTM and CDR2 ANQGSEA come from the germline V gene.

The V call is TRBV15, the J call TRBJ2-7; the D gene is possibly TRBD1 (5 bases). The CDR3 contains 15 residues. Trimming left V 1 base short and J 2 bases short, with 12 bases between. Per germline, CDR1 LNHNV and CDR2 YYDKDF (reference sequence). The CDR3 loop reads CATSRGQPPTYEQYF. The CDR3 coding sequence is TGTGCCACCAGCAGAGGACAGCCTCCTACCTACGAGCAGTACTTC.

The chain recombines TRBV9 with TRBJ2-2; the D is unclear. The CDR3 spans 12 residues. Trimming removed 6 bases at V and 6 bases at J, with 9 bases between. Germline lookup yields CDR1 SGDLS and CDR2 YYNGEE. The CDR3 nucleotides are TGTGCCAGCAAATCAGATCCCGGGGAGCTGTTTTTT. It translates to CASKSDPGELFF.

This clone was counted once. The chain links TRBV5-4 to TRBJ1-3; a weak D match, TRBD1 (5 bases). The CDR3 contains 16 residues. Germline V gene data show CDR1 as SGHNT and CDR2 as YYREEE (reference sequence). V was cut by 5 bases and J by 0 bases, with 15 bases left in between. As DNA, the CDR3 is TGTGCCAGCAGAATGGGGGGGAGGAACTCTGGAAACACCATATATTTT. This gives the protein CASRMGGRNSGNTIYF.

The CDR3 DNA is TGTGCCAGCAGCCTCACTGAGAACCCCTACGAGCAGTACTTC. Protein sequence: CASSLTENPYEQYF. The chain uses TRBV28 and TRBJ2-7; D unresolved. In germline, CDR1 is MDHEN, CDR2 SYDVKM. V lost 6 bases and J 2 bases, leaving 14 bases between the germline ends. CDR3 length: 14 amino acids.

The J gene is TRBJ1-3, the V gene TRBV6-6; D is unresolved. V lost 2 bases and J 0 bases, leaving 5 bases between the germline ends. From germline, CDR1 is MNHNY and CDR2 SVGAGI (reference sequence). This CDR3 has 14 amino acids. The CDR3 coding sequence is TGTGCCAGCAGTTACGGGAGCTCTGGAAACACCATATATTTT. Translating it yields CASSYGSSGNTIYF.

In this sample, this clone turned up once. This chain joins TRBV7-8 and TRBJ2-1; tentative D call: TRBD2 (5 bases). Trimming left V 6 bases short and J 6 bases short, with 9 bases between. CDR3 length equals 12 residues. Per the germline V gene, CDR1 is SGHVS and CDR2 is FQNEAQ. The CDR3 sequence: CASRFTSNEQFF. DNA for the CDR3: TGTGCCAGCAGGTTTACTAGCAATGAGCAGTTCTTC.